Each of the 29 T cell receptor beta chains below was sequenced from the same sample in a study of control samples from healthy donors and cancer patients (dated by TCRdb to the early 2020s). The library relied on the immunoSEQ multiplex PCR assay. Here the immuneACCESS table is served through TCRdb, limited to in-frame sequences with V and J called. Missing clones are a known gap in these copies; in checked studies unresolved V genes cover under half, and the rest lacks a known reason. For this sample the table gives some 2,000 clones, of which roughly 80% were detected only once. The leading ten clones occupy approximately 11% of the sample. Specimen: formalin-fixed, paraffin-embedded tissue. The origin of the receptors is a female donor with lung cancer.

The chain has TRBV30 and TRBJ1-6, with 9 bases identical to TRBD1. Trimming at V came to 4 bases and at J to 8 bases, leaving 3 bases not matched to a gene. The germline gives CDR1 GTSNPN, CDR2 SVGIG (reference sequence). The CDR3 is 13 amino acids. The CDR3 nucleotides read TGTGCCTGGAAGACAGGGGGATATTCACCCCTCCACTTT. The encoded protein is CAWKTGGYSPLHF.

This clone was seen just once. The chain links TRBV3-1 (or the pseudogene TRBV3-2) to TRBJ2-2; no clear D. CDR1 is LGHDT, CDR2 YNNKEL, per germline (reference sequence). This CDR3 region has 14 residues. Trimming cost V 0 bases and J 6 bases, with 8 bases left between them. Written as DNA, the CDR3 is TGTGCCAGCAGCCAAGATATGGTCCCCGGGGAGCTGTTTTTT. Its translation: CASSQDMVPGELFF.

The V gene is TRBV5-1, the J gene TRBJ2-1, with 7 bases matching TRBD2. Trimming took 0 bases from V and 8 from J; bases not matched to a gene: 8. Germline values: CDR1 SGHRS, CDR2 YFSETQ. The CDR3 is 15 amino acids. CDR3 residues: CASSLDAGASDEQFF. The CDR3 bases are TGCGCCAGCAGCTTGGACGCGGGAGCCTCCGATGAGCAGTTCTTC. The full variable domain, in which reference TRBV5-1 and TRBJ2-1 provide the parts outside the CDR3, is KAGVTQTPRYLIKTRGQQVTLSCSPISGHRSVSWYQQTPGQGLQFLFEYFSETQRNKGNFPGRFSGRQFSNSRSEMNVSTLELGDSALYLCASSLDAGASDEQFFGPGTRLTVL.

The chain carries TRBV5-1 and TRBJ2-5; TRBD2 matches 8 bases. Looked up from germline, CDR1 is SGHRS and CDR2 is YFSETQ. This CDR3 comprises 14 residues. The J segment lost 5 bases and the V segment lost 4 bases, leaving 7 bases of the junction unmatched. The CDR3 is CASSKGLVHETQYF. As DNA, the CDR3 is TGCGCCAGCAGCAAGGGACTAGTACACGAGACCCAGTACTTC. Supplemented by reference TRBV5-1 and TRBJ2-5, the full variable domain reads KAGVTQTPRYLIKTRGQQVTLSCSPISGHRSVSWYQQTPGQGLQFLFEYFSETQRNKGNFPGRFSGRQFSNSRSEMNVSTLELGDSALYLCASSKGLVHETQYFGPGTRLLVL.

This rearrangement joins TRBV29-1 to TRBJ2-1, with 8 bases that match TRBD2. CDR3 size: 13 residues. Germline assignment: CDR1 SQVTM and CDR2 ANQGSEA. The V segment lost 6 bases and the J segment 8 bases; nucleotides outside the gene matches: 9. The CDR3 nucleotides read TGCAGCGTGATGGGACTAGTGGGGCATGAGCAGTTCTTC. This gives the protein CSVMGLVGHEQFF.

Details on this clone: Other nucleotide sequences in the sample specify the same CDR3. J is TRBJ1-1 and V is TRBV5-1, with unresolved D. The CDR3 has 13 amino acids. CDR1 is SGHRS, CDR2 YFSETQ, per germline. Trimming left V 8 bases short and J 1 base short, with 12 bases between. The CDR3 is CASSYGSNTEAFF. CDR3 coding DNA: TGCGCCAGTAGTTATGGATCGAACACTGAAGCTTTCTTT.

This clone was counted once. The chain recombines TRBV12-5 with TRBJ1-1; D unclear. Between the trimmed V and J ends, which lost 1 base and 5 bases, there was a span of 11 bases. CDR1 is LGHNT and CDR2 is FRNRAP in the germline V gene. The CDR3 is 14 amino acids. The CDR3 reads CASGLGTRRTEAFF. The CDR3 region has the DNA TGTGCTAGTGGTTTGGGAACCCGGAGGACTGAAGCTTTCTTT.

In DNA form, the CDR3 reads TGTGCCAGCAGTTACAGGGATGGGGGCACAGATACGCAGTATTTT. As protein: CASSYRDGGTDTQYF. The chain links TRBV6-5 to TRBJ2-3; D is unclear. V was pared by 2 bases and J by 1 base, with 10 bases between. CDR3 length equals 15 residues. Per the germline V gene, CDR1 is MNHEY and CDR2 is SVGAGI.

The chain is built from TRBV10-3 and TRBJ1-2, with TRBD1 identical over 10 bases. J lost 8 bases, V lost 10 bases, and 7 bases had no gene match. In germline, CDR1 is ENHRY, CDR2 SYGVKD. This CDR3 is built from 12 residues. CDR3 in DNA: TGTGCCACGAGACAGGGGGCGCGGGGCTACACCTTC. This codes for CATRQGARGYTF.

The gene calls are TRBV28 and TRBJ1-4; 7 bases match TRBD1. V was pared by 6 bases and J by 8 bases, with 12 bases of the junction left unmatched. The CDR3 loop spans 15 amino acids. Germline values: CDR1 MDHEN, CDR2 SYDVKM. The CDR3 nucleotides are TGTGCCAGCAGCAAGGGTGACAGGGTGTACGAAAAACTGTTTTTT. Translating it yields CASSKGDRVYEKLFF.

The chain links TRBV4-2 to TRBJ1-2; D is perhaps TRBD1 (5 bases). Germline loops: CDR1 LGHNA, CDR2 YNFKEQ. The CDR3 is 15 amino acids. V was clipped by 5 bases and J by 1 base, with 14 bases between them. The DNA for the CDR3 is TGTGCCAGCAGCGAAGCCGGGACGGGTAACTATGGCTACACCTTC. This translates into CASSEAGTGNYGYTF.

V and J are TRBV7-2 and TRBJ2-7, with D unclear. V was shortened by 5 bases and J by 0 bases, with 8 bases between the two germline ends. The CDR3 covers 13 residues. CDR1 and CDR2 from the germline V gene are SGHTA and FQGNSA. The CDR3 DNA follows: TGTGCCAGCAGCCGTAGATCCTCCTACGAGCAGTACTTC. This encodes CASSRRSSYEQYF.

The chain uses TRBV15 and TRBJ2-6, with unresolved D. Germline loops: CDR1 LNHNV, CDR2 YYDKDF (reference sequence). Trimming stripped 5 bases from V and 5 bases from J, with 22 bases between. This CDR3 spans 18 amino acids. This chain's CDR3 is CATSRTRRCESRANVLTF. The DNA for the CDR3 is TGTGCCACCAGCCGCACGCGAAGGTGTGAAAGTCGGGCCAACGTCCTGACTTTC.

Remarks on this clone: Other DNA sequences in the same sample also yield this CDR3. This rearrangement joins TRBV7-8 to TRBJ2-4, with D perhaps TRBD1 or TRBD2 (5 bases each). The CDR3 is 13 residues long. Trimming removed 1 base from V and 15 bases from J, with 16 bases in between. The V gene's germline CDR1 is SGHVS and CDR2 FQNEAQ. CDR3 loop: CASSLEGATGLYF. In DNA, the CDR3 is TGTGCCAGCAGCTTAGAAGGGGCCACGGGGCTGTACTTC.

This clone was picked up a small number of times. The V and J genes are TRBV6-2 or TRBV6-3 and TRBJ1-1; D gene unclear. V shed 4 bases and J shed 0 bases, with 9 bases lying between them. This CDR3 region has 14 residues. The germline CDR1 and CDR2 sequences are MNHEY and SVGEGT. DNA for the CDR3: TGTGCCAGCAGTTTAATAGCGGTGAACACTGAAGCTTTCTTT. Translating it yields CASSLIAVNTEAFF.

J is TRBJ2-7 and V is TRBV3-1 (or the pseudogene TRBV3-2); TRBD2 matches 10 bases. CDR1 is LGHDT, CDR2 YNNKEL, per germline (reference sequence). The CDR3 sequence is 16 residues long. The V and J ends lost 4 bases and 0 bases, in that order; junction bases with no gene match: 6. CDR3: CASSRLRLAGSYEQYF. For the CDR3, the DNA is TGTGCCAGCAGCCGTCTCCGACTAGCGGGCTCCTACGAGCAGTACTTC.

The chain recombines TRBV3-1 (or the pseudogene TRBV3-2) with TRBJ1-1; D perhaps matches TRBD1 (6 bases). Germline V gives CDR1 LGHDT, CDR2 YNNKEL (reference sequence). With 6 bases removed from V and 1 base from J, the gap between germline ends came to 12 bases. CDR3 size: 14 residues. The CDR3: CASRPTTGNTEAFF. The CDR3 DNA reads as TGTGCCAGCAGACCAACGACAGGGAACACTGAAGCTTTCTTT.

The V gene is TRBV7-2, the J gene TRBJ2-2, with a possible D match to TRBD2 (5 bases). CDR1 is SGHTA, CDR2 FQGNSA, per germline. The length of the CDR3 is 16 residues. Deletions cut 3 bases from V and 5 bases from J, with 16 bases between. The CDR3 protein is CASSFFLGRRTGELFF. The CDR3, as DNA: TGTGCCAGCAGCTTTTTCCTGGGTAGGAGGACCGGGGAGCTGTTTTTT. The full variable domain, in which reference TRBV7-2 and TRBJ2-2 provide the parts outside the CDR3, is GAGVSQSPSNKVTEKGKDVELRCDPISGHTALYWYRQSLGQGLEFLIYFQGNSAPDKSGLPSDRFSAERTGGSVSTLTIQRTQQEDSAVYLCASSFFLGRRTGELFFGEGSRLTVL.

The chain recombines TRBV3-1 (or the pseudogene TRBV3-2) with TRBJ2-5, with D tentatively TRBD2 (5 bases). V was trimmed by 7 bases and J by 4 bases, leaving 16 bases between them. In germline, CDR1 is LGHDT, CDR2 YNNKEL (reference sequence). The CDR3 length is 14 residues. The CDR3 DNA reads as TGTGCCAGCATCCCGGGGTGGGCTTCAGAGACCCAGTACTTC. Protein: CASIPGWASETQYF.

V and J are TRBV4-2 and TRBJ2-2; a weak D match, TRBD2 (5 bases). V lost 0 bases to trimming and J lost 2 bases, with 10 bases between them. This CDR3 has 16 residues. The V gene's germline CDR1 is LGHNA and CDR2 YNFKEQ. CDR3 in DNA: TGTGCCAGCAGCCAAGATCCCCCGGGAAACACCGGGGAGCTGTTTTTT. Encoded protein: CASSQDPPGNTGELFF.

This clone has a handful of counts. At one of its ends the junction is not consistent with the germline gene, which may arise from a read error. This rearrangement joins TRBV28 to TRBJ2-7, with a possible D match to TRBD1 (6 bases). The CDR3 covers 13 residues. In germline, CDR1 is MDHEN, CDR2 SYDVKM. The CDR3 nucleotides are TGTGCCAGCAGTAATGGACAGAACTACGCGCAGTACTTC. Amino acid sequence: CASSNGQNYAQYF. The full variable domain, in which reference TRBV28 and TRBJ2-7 provide the parts outside the CDR3, is DVKVTQSSRYLVKRTGEKVFLECVQDMDHENMFWYRQDPGLGLRLIYFSYDVKMKEKGDIPEGYSVSREKKERFSLILESASTNQTSMYLCASSNGQNYAQYFGPGTRLTVT.

The chain joins TRBV24-1 to TRBJ2-5, with D uncertain. V was cut by 4 bases and J by 5 bases, with 16 bases left in between. The CDR3 loop spans 15 amino acids. Germline-derived CDR1 and CDR2 are KGHDR and SFDVKD. The CDR3 DNA reads as TGTGCCACCAGTGACTCTCTGCCGGGCTGGGAGACCCAGTACTTC. Residues: CATSDSLPGWETQYF.

CDR3 coding DNA: TGTGCCAGCAGTTTAAGGCTTGGAGGGGCATATGGCTACACCTTC. Encoded protein: CASSLRLGGAYGYTF. This chain connects TRBV27 to TRBJ1-2, with a possible D match to TRBD1 (5 bases). Trimming stripped 2 bases from V and 5 bases from J, with 15 bases between. Per germline, CDR1 MNHEY and CDR2 SMNVEV (reference sequence). The CDR3 length is 15 residues.

This sequence joins TRBV7-9 and TRBJ1-2; D might be TRBD1 (5 bases). Germline assignment: CDR1 SEHNR and CDR2 FQNEAQ (reference sequence). This CDR3 region has 13 residues. The ends were cut back, 1 base at V and 7 bases at J, with 10 bases in the middle. CDR3 coding DNA: TGTGCCAGCAGCTTAGATGGGGGAGGTGGCTACACCTTC. Translating it yields CASSLDGGGGYTF. Variable domain in full (rest from reference TRBV7-9 and TRBJ1-2): DTGVSQNPRHKITKRGQNVTFRCDPISEHNRLYWYRQTLGQGPEFLTYFQNEAQLEKSRLLSDRFSAERPKGSFSTLEIQRTEQGDSAMYLCASSLDGGGGYTFGSGTRLTVV.

This clone was seen only once. The chain uses TRBV7-2 and TRBJ2-1; TRBD2 agrees at 7 bases. The J segment lost 5 bases and the V segment lost 3 bases, leaving 7 bases of the junction unmatched. This CDR3 region has 15 residues. Germline-derived CDR1 and CDR2 are SGHTA and FQGNSA. CDR3 sequence reads: CASSFGDYGNNEQFF. CDR3 nucleotide sequence: TGTGCCAGCAGCTTCGGGGACTACGGAAACAATGAGCAGTTCTTC.

The V call is TRBV4-2, the J call TRBJ1-2; no clear D. Germline V gives CDR1 LGHNA, CDR2 YNFKEQ. The CDR3 is made up of 15 amino acids. V shed 1 base and J shed 0 bases, with 9 bases lying between them. The CDR3 DNA reads TGTGCCAGCAGCCAAGGTTTAGTAGCTAACTATGGCTACACCTTC. This gives the protein CASSQGLVANYGYTF.

This clone was observed a few times. The rearrangement links TRBV29-1 to TRBJ2-5; D may be TRBD2 (6 bases). The CDR3 has 14 amino acids. Germline CDR1 and CDR2: SQVTM and ANQGSEA. V dropped 2 bases and J dropped 5 bases, with 15 bases sitting between them. The CDR3 sequence is CSVEPDGGRETQYF. Written as DNA, the CDR3 is TGCAGCGTTGAACCGGACGGAGGGAGGGAGACCCAGTACTTC.

The gene calls are TRBV10-3 and TRBJ2-5; 7 positions match TRBD1. The CDR3 consists of 15 residues. After removal of 5 bases from V and 2 bases from J, the junction contained 8 bases not matched to a gene. Per the germline V gene, CDR1 is ENHRY and CDR2 is SYGVKD. The CDR3 loop is CAISTTLDRQETQYF. For the CDR3, the DNA is TGTGCCATCAGTACAACCCTGGACAGGCAAGAGACCCAGTACTTC.

V gene TRBV1 combines with J gene TRBJ2-6. TRBV1 counts as a pseudogene. The CDR3 consists of 18 residues. The CDR3 region is CTSSSGSLSQSRANVLTF. The CDR3 DNA is TGCACCAGCAGTAGTGGAAGTTTGTCACAAAGTCGGGCCAACGTCCTGACTTTC.